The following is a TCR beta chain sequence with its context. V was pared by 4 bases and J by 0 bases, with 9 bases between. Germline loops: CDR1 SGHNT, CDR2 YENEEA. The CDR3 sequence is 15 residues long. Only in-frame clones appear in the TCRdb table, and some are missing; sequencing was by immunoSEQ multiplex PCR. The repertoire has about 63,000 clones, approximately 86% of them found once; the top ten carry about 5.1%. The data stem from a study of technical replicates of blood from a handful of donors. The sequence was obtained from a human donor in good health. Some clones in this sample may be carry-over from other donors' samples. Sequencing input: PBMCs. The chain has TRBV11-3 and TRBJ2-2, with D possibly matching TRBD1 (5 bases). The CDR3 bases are TGTGCCAGCAGCTCAAGGGGCTCGAACACCGGGGAGCTGTTTTTT. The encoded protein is CASSSRGSNTGELFF.